This T cell receptor (beta chain) comes out of a study of B cell selection in AIRE deficiency. Whole-study results and caveats: Of 3,500 to 4,000 shared Treg TCRbeta sequences, around 30% were healthy-donor-only and around 8.6% patient-only. Patient Tconv cells held about 31% of Treg sequences shared by healthy donors. Shared Treg sequences had shorter CDR3s, biased toward rearrangements with few non-templated insertions.

Worth noting for this clone: What it binds is not known.

Under the authors' procedure: Conventional T cell pools: 100,000 to 120,000 distinct patient, 13.4x10^4 donor TCRbeta sequences. Produced via immunoSEQ multiplex PCR; TCRdb's table is partial and in-frame only. The DNA was the basis for D and trimming; V, J and clone size are from that table. In the table there are some 19,000 clones, around 97% of which are singletons. CDR1 and CDR2 from the germline V gene are SEHNR and FQNEAQ (reference sequence). V lost 7 bases to trimming and J lost 2 bases; unmatched junction nucleotides: 5. This CDR3 region has 14 residues. Conventional CD4 T cells were sorted as CD4+CD127+ cells.

This chain uses TRBV7-9 with TRBJ2-3; 8 bases are a match to TRBD2. The receptor was derived from a human donor with AIRE deficiency. Sequencing was carried out using conventional CD4+ T cells sorted from PBMCs. CDR3: CASISGGNTDTQYF. DNA of the CDR3: TGTGCCAGCATCTCGGGGGGGAACACAGATACGCAGTATTTT.